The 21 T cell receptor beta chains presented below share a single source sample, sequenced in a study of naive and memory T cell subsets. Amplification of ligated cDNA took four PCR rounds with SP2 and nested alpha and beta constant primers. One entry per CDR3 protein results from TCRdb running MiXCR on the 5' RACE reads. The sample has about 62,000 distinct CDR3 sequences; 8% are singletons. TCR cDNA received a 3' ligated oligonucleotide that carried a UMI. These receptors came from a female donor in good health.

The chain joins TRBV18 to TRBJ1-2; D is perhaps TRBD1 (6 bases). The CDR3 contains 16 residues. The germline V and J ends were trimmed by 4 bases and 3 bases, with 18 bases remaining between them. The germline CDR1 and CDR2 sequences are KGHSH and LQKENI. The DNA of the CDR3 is TGTGCCAGCTCACTATCTCGGGGGGCGCTGGACTATGGCTACACCTTC. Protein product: CASSLSRGALDYGYTF.

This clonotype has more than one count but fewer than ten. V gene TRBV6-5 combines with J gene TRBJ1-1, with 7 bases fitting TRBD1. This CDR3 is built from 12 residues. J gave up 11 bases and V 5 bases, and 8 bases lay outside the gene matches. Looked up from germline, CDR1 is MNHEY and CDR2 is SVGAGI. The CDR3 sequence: CASSTSGTAAFF. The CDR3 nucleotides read TGTGCCAGCAGTACATCCGGGACAGCGGCTTTCTTT.

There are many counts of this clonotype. Here the CDR3 reads CSAPPLLAGGINEQFF. The CDR3, as DNA: TGCAGTGCTCCCCCCTTACTAGCGGGGGGCATAAATGAGCAGTTCTTC. The chain recombines TRBV20-1 with TRBJ2-1, with TRBD2 matching over 12 bases. V trimming: 5 bases; J trimming: 7 bases; junction bases outside the gene matches: 12. Germline CDR1 reads DFQATT; CDR2 reads SNEGSKA (reference sequence). The CDR3 is 16 residues long.

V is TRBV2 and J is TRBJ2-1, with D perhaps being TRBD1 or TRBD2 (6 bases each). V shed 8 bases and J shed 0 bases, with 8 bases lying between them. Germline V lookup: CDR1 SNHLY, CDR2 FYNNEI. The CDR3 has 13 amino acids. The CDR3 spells CASGGPSYNEQFF. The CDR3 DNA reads TGTGCCAGCGGGGGGCCCTCCTACAATGAGCAGTTCTTC.

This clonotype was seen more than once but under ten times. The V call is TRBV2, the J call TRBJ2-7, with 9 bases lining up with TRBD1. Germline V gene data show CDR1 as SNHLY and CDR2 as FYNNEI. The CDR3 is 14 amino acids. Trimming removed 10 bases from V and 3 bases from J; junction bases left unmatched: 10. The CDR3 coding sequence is TGTGCCAACATAATCCCGGACAGGGGCTACGAGCAGTACTTC. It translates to CANIIPDRGYEQYF.

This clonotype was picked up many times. CDR3 nucleotide sequence: TGTGCCACGCAAAACTTAGGACTGGGAACCTACGAGCAGTACTTC. It codes for CATQNLGLGTYEQYF. This rearrangement joins TRBV6-1 to TRBJ2-7; possibly TRBD2 for D (5 bases). The V end lost 10 bases, the J end lost 2 bases, and 21 bases lay between the germline ends. Germline V gene sequence: CDR1 MNHNS, CDR2 SASEGT. This CDR3 is built from 15 residues.

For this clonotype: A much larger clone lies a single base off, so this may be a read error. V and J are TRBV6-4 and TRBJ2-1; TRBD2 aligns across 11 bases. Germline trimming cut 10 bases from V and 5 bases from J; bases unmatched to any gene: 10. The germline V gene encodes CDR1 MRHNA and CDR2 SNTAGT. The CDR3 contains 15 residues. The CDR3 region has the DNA TGTGCCAACACGCCGGCTAGCGGGGGGCACAATGAGCAGTTCTTC. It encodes CANTPASGGHNEQFF.

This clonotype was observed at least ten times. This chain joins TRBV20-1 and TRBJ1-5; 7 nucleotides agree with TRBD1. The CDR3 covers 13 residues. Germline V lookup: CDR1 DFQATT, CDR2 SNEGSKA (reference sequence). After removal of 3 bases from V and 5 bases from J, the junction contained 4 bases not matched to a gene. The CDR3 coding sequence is TGCAGTGCTAGTCTCCAGGGGGATCAGCCCCAGCATTTT. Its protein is CSASLQGDQPQHF.

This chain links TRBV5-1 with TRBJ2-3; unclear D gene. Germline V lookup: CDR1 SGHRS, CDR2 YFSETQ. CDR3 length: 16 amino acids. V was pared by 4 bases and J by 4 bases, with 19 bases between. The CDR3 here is CASSGGDFIKADTQYF. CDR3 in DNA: TGCGCCAGCAGCGGCGGAGACTTCATCAAGGCAGATACGCAGTATTTT.

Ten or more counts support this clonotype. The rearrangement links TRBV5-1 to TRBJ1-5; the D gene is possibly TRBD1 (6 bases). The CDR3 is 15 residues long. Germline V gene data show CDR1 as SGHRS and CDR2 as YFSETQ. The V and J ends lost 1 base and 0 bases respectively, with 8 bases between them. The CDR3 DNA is TGCGCCAGCAGCTTGACGGGGGCTAGCAATCAGCCCCAGCATTTT. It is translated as CASSLTGASNQPQHF.

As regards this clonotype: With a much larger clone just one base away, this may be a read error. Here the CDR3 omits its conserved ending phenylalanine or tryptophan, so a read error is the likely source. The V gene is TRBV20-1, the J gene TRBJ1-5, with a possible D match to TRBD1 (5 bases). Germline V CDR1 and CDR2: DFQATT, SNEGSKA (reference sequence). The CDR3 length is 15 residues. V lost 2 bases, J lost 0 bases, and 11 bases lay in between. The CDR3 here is CSARFGARSNQPQHL. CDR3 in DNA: TGCAGTGCTAGATTCGGGGCGCGTAGCAATCAGCCCCAGCATTTA.

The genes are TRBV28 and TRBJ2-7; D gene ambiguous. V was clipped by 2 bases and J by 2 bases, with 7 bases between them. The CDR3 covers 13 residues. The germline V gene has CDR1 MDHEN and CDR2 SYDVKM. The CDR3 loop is CASSLLRPYEQYF. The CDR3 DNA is TGTGCCAGCAGTTTACTTCGCCCCTACGAGCAGTACTTC.

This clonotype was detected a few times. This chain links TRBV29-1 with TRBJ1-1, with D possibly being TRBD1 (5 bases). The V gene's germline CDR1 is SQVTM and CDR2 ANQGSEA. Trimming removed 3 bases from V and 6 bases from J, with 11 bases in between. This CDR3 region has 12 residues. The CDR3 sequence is CSVDGGDAEAFF. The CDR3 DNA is TGCAGCGTTGATGGGGGGGATGCTGAAGCTTTCTTT.

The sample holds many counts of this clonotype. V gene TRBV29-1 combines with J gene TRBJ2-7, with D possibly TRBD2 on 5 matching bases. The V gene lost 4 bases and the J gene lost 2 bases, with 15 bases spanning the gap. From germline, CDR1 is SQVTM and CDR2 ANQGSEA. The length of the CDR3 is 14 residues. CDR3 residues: CSVVGGGPPYEQYF. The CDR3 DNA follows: TGCAGCGTTGTTGGAGGAGGACCCCCCTACGAGCAGTACTTC.

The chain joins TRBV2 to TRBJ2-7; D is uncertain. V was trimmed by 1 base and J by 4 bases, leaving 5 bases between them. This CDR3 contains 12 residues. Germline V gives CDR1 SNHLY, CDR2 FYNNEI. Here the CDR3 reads CASSEGMYEQYF. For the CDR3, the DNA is TGTGCCAGCAGTGAAGGAATGTACGAGCAGTACTTC.

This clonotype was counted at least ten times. CDR3 residues: CASKKVSGNSPLHF. The CDR3 DNA reads as TGTGCCAGTAAAAAAGTCTCGGGTAATTCACCCCTCCACTTT. The rearrangement uses TRBV12-3 or TRBV12-4 and TRBJ1-6; the D is unclear. The CDR3 consists of 14 residues. The V and J ends lost 9 bases and 6 bases respectively, with 15 bases between them.

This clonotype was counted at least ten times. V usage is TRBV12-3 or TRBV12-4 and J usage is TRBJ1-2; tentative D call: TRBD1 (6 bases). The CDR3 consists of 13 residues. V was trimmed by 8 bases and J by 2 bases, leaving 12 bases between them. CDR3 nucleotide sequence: TGTGCCAGCCCGTCAGGGGTAAACTATGGCTACACCTTC. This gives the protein CASPSGVNYGYTF.

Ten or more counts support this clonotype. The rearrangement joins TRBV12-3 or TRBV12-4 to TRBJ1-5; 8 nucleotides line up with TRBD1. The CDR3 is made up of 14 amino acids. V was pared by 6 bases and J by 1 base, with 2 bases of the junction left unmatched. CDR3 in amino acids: CASSRGPSNQPQHF. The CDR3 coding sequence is TGTGCCAGCAGCAGGGGGCCGAGCAATCAGCCCCAGCATTTT.

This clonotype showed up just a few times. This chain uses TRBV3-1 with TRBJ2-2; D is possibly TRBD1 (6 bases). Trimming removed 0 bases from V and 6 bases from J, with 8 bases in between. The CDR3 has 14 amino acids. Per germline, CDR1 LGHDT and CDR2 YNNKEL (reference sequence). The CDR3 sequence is CASSQEGAAGELFF. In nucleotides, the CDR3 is TGTGCCAGCAGCCAAGAGGGGGCAGCCGGGGAGCTGTTTTTT.

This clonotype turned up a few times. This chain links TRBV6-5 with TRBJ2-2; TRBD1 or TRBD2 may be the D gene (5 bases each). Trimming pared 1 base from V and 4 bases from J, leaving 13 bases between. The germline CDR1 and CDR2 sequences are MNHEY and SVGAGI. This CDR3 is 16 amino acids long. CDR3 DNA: TGTGCCAGCAGTTACTTGTCGGGACGGGGCACCGGGGAGCTGTTTTTT. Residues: CASSYLSGRGTGELFF.

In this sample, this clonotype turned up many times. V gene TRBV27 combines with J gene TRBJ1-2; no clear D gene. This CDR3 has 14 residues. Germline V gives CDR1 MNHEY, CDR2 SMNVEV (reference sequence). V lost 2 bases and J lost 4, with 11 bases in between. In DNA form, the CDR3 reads TGTGCCAGCAGTTTAACCGGGTATGGCTATGGCTACACCTTC. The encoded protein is CASSLTGYGYGYTF.